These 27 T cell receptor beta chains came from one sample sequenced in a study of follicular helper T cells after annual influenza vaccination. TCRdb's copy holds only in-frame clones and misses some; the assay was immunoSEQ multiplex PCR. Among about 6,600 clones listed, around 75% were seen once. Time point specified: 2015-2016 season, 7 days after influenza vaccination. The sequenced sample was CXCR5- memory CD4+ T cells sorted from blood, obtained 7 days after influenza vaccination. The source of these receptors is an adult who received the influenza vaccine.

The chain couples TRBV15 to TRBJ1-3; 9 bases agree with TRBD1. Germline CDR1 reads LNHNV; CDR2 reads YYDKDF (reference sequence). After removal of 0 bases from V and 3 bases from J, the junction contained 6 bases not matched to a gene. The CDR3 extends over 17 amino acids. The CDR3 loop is CATSRDLQGAFGNTIYF. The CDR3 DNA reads TGTGCCACCAGCAGAGACTTACAGGGGGCCTTTGGAAACACCATATATTTT.

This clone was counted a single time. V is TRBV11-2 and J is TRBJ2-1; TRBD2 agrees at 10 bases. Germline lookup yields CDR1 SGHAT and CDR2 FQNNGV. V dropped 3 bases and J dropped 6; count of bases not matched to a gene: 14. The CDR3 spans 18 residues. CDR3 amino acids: CASSFGASGGTYSNEQFF. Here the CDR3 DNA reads TGTGCCAGCAGCTTTGGAGCTAGCGGGGGAACCTACTCCAATGAGCAGTTCTTC.

CDR3 sequence: CASRQNTDTQYF. The DNA of the CDR3 is TGTGCCAGCAGGCAGAACACAGATACGCAGTATTTT. J is TRBJ2-3 and V is TRBV6-5; D gene ambiguous. The length of the CDR3 is 12 residues. Germline assignment: CDR1 MNHEY and CDR2 SVGAGI. V was trimmed by 6 bases and J by 2 bases, leaving 6 bases between them.

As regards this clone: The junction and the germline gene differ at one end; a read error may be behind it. The CDR3 sequence: CASSYKARGGEGYTF. CDR3 nucleotide sequence: TGTGCTAGCAGCTACAAAGCCCGGGGAGGGGAGGGCTACACCTTC. The V gene is TRBV7-7, the J gene TRBJ1-2, with D tentatively TRBD1 (5 bases). CDR1 and CDR2 from the germline V gene are SSHAT and FNYEAQ (reference sequence). This CDR3 region has 15 residues.

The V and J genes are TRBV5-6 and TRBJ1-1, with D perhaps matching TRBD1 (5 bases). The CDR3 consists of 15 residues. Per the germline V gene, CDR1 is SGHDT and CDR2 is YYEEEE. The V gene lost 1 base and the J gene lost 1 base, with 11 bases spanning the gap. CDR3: CASSLYGRANTEAFF. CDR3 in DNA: TGTGCCAGCAGCTTGTATGGCAGGGCGAACACTGAAGCTTTCTTT. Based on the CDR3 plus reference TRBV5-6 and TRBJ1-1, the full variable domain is DAGVTQSPTHLIKTRGQQVTLRCSPKSGHDTVSWYQQALGQGPQFIFQYYEEEERQRGNFPDRFSGHQFPNYSSELNVNALLLGDSALYLCASSLYGRANTEAFFGQGTRLTVV.

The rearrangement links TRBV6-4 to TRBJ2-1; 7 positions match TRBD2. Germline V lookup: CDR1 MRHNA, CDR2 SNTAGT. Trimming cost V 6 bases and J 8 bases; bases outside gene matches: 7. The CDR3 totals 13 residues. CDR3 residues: CASSVEGGYEQFF. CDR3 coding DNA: TGTGCCAGCAGCGTCGAGGGAGGGTATGAGCAGTTCTTC.

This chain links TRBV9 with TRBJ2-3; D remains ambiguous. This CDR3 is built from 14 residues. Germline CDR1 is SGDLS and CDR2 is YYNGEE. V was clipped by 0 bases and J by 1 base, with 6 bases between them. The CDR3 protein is CASSVDGGTDTQYF. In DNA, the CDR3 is TGTGCCAGCAGCGTAGATGGGGGCACAGATACGCAGTATTTT.

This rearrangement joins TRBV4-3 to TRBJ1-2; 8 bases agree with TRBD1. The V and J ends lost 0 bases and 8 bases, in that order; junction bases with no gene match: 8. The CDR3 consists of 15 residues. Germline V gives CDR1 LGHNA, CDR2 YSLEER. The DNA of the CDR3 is TGCGCCAGCAGCCAAGAGTTGGGGACAGGCCAAGGCTACACCTTC. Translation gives CASSQELGTGQGYTF.

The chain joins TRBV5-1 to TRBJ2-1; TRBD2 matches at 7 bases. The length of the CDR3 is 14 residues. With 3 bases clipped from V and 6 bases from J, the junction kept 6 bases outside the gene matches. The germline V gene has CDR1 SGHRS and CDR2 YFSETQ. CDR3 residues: CASSSGLPANEQFF. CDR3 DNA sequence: TGCGCCAGCAGCTCGGGACTACCCGCCAATGAGCAGTTCTTC.

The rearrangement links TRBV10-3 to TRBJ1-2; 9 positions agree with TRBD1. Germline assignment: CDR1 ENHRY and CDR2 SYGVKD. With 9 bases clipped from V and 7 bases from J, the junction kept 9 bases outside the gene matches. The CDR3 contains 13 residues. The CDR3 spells CAIKGTGRAGYTF. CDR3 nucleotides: TGTGCCATTAAAGGGACAGGGAGGGCTGGCTACACCTTC.

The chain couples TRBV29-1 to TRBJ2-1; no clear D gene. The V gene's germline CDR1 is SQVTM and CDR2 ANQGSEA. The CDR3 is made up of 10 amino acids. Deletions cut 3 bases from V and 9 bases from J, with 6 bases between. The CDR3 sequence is CSVEVGEQFF. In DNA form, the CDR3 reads TGCAGCGTTGAGGTTGGTGAGCAGTTCTTC.

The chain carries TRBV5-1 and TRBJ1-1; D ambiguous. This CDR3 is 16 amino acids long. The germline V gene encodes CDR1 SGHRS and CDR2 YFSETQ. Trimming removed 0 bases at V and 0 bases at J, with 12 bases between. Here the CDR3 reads CASSLGPGKMNTEAFF. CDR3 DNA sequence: TGCGCCAGCAGCTTGGGACCGGGAAAGATGAACACTGAAGCTTTCTTT.

CDR3 sequence (DNA): TGCGCCAGCAGCCAAGTTGTCTATAGGTTCACTGAAGCTTTCTTT. Amino acids: CASSQVVYRFTEAFF. The chain combines TRBV4-3 with TRBJ1-1; unclear D gene. This CDR3 comprises 15 residues. Germline V gene sequence: CDR1 LGHNA, CDR2 YSLEER. Trimming took 1 base from V and 4 from J, leaving 13 bases between them.

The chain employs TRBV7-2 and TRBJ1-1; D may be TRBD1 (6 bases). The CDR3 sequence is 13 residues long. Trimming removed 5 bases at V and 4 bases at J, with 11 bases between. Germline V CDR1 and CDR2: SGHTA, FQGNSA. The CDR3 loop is CASSPGQFTEAFF. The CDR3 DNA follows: TGTGCCAGCAGCCCTGGACAGTTCACTGAAGCTTTCTTT.

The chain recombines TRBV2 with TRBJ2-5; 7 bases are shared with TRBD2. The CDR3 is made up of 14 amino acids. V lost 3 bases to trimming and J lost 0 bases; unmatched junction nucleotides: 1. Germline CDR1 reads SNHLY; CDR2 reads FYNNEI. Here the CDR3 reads CASSEGLHQETQYF. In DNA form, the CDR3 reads TGTGCCAGCAGTGAGGGACTACACCAAGAGACCCAGTACTTC.

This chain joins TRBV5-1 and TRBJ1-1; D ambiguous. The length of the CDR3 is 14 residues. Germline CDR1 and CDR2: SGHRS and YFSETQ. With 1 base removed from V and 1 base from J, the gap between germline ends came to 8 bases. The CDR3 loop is CASSLFHPNTEAFF. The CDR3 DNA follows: TGCGCCAGCAGCTTGTTCCACCCGAACACTGAAGCTTTCTTT.

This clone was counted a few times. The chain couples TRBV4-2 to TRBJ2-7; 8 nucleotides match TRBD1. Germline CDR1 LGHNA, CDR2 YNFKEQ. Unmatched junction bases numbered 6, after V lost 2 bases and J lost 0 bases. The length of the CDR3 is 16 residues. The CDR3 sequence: CASSQITGGTSYEQYF. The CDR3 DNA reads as TGTGCCAGCAGCCAAATTACAGGGGGGACCTCCTACGAGCAGTACTTC.

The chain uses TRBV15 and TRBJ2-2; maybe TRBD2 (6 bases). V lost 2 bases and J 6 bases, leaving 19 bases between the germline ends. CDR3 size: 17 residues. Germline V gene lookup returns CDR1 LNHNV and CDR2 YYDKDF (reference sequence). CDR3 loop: CATSRSPLTRLAGELFF. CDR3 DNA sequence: TGTGCCACCAGCAGATCCCCTCTGACTAGGTTGGCCGGGGAGCTGTTTTTT.

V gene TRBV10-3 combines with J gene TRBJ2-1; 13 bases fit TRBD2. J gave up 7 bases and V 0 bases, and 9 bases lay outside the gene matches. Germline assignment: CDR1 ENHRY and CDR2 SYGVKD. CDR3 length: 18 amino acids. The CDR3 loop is CAISESRTSGGARNEQFF. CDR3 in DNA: TGTGCCATCAGTGAGTCGAGAACTAGCGGGGGGGCCCGGAATGAGCAGTTCTTC.

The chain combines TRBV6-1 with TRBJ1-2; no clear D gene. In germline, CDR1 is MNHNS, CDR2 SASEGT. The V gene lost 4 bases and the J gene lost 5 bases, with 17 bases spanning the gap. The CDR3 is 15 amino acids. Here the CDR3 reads CASSVRAGWRYGYTF. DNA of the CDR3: TGTGCCAGCAGTGTAAGAGCGGGGTGGCGATATGGCTACACCTTC.

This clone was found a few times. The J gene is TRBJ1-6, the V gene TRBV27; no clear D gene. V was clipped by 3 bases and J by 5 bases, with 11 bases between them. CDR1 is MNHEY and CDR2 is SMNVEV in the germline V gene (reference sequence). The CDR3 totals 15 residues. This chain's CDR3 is CASSLDYSNNSPLHF. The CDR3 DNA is TGTGCCAGCAGTTTGGACTATTCGAATAATTCACCCCTCCACTTT.

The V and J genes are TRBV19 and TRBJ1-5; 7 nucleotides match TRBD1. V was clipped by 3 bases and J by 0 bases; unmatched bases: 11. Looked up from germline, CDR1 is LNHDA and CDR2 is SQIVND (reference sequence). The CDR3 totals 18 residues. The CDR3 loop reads CASSISREDRVSNQPQHF. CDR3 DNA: TGTGCCAGTAGTATCTCTAGAGAAGACAGGGTTAGCAATCAGCCCCAGCATTTT.

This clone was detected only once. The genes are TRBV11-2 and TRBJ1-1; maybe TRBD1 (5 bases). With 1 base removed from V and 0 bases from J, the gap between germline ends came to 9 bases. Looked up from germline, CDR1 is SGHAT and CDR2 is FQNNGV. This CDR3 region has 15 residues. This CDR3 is CASSLVRGMNTEAFF. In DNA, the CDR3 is TGTGCCAGCAGCTTAGTCCGGGGCATGAACACTGAAGCTTTCTTT. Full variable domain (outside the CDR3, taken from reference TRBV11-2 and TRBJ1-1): EAGVAQSPRYKIIEKRQSVAFWCNPISGHATLYWYQQILGQGPKLLIQFQNNGVVDDSQLPKDRFSAERLKGVDSTLKIQPAKLEDSAVYLCASSLVRGMNTEAFFGQGTRLTVV.

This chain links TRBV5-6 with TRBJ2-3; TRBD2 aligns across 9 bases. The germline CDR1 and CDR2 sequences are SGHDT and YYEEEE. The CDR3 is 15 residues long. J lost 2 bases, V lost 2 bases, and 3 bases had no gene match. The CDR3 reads CASSLAGGPTDTQYF. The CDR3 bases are TGTGCCAGCAGCTTAGCGGGGGGCCCCACAGATACGCAGTATTTT.

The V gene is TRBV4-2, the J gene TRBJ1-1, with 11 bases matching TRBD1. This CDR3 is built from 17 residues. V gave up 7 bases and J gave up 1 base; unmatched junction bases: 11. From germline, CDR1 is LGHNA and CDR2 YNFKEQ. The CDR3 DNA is TGTGCCAGCAACACCCCCGGGACAGGGGGTGGGAACACTGAAGCTTTCTTT. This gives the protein CASNTPGTGGGNTEAFF.

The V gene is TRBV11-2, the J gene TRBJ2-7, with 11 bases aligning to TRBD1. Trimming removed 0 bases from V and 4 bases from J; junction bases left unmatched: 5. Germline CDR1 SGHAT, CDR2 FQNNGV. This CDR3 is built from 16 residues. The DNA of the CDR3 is TGTGCCAGCAGCTTAGATCTGGGGACAGGGGGGTACGAGCAGTACTTC. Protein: CASSLDLGTGGYEQYF.

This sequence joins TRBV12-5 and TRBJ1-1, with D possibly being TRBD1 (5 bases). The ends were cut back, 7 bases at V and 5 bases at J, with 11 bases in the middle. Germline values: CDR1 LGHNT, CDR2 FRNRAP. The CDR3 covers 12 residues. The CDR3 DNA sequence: TGTGCTAGTGCCATGCAGGGTACTGAAGCTTTCTTT. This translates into CASAMQGTEAFF.